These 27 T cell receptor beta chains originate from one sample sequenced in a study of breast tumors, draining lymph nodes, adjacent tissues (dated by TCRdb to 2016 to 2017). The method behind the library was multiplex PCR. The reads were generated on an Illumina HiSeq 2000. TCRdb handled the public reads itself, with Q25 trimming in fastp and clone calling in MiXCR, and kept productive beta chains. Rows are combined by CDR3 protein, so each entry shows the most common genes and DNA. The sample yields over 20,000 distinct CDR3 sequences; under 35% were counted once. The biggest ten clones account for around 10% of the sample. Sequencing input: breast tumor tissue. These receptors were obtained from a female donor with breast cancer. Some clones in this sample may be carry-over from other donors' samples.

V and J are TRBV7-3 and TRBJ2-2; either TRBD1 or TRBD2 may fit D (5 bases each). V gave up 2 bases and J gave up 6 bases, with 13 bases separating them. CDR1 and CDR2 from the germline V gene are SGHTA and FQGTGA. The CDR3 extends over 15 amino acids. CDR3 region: CASSLAEGSAGELFF. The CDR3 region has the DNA TGTGCCAGCAGCTTAGCTGAGGGGAGCGCCGGGGAGCTGTTTTTT.

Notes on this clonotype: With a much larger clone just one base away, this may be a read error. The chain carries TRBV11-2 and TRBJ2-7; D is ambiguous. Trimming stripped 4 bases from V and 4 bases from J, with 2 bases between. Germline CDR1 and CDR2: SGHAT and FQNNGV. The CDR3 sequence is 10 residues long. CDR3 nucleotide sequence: TGTGCCAGCAGCTCGTACGAGCAGTACTTC. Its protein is CASSSYEQYF.

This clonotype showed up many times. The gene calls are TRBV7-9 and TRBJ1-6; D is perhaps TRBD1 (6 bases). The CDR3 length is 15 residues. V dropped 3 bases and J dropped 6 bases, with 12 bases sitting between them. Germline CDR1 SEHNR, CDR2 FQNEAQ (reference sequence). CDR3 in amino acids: CASSFGGAINSPLHF. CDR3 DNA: TGTGCCAGCAGCTTCGGGGGCGCCATTAATTCACCCCTCCACTTT.

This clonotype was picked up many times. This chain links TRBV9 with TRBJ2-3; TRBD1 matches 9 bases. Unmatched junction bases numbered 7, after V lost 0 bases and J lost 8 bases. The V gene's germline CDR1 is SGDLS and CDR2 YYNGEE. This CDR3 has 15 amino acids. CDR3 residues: CASSVAGQGMITQYF. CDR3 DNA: TGTGCCAGCAGCGTAGCGGGACAGGGCATGATTACGCAGTATTTT. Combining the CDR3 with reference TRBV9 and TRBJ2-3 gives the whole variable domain DSGVTQTPKHLITATGQRVTLRCSPRSGDLSVYWYQQSLDQGLQFLIQYYNGEERAKGNILERFSAQQFPDLHSELNLSSLELGDSALYFCASSVAGQGMITQYFGPGTRLTVL.

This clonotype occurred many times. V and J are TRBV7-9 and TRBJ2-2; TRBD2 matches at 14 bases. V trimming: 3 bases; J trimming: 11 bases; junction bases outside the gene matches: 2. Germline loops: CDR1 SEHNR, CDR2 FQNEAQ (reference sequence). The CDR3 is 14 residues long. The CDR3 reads CASSFGLAGGELFF. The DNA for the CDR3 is TGTGCCAGCAGCTTTGGACTAGCGGGAGGAGAGCTGTTTTTT. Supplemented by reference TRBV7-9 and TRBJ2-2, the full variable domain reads DTGVSQNPRHKITKRGQNVTFRCDPISEHNRLYWYRQTLGQGPEFLTYFQNEAQLEKSRLLSDRFSAERPKGSFSTLEIQRTEQGDSAMYLCASSFGLAGGELFFGEGSRLTVL.

The CDR3 loop reads CASSRTLVEPGGDSNQPQHF. DNA for the CDR3: TGTGCCAGCTCACGCACTCTTGTCGAACCAGGGGGGGATAGCAATCAGCCCCAGCATTTT. The rearrangement uses TRBV18 and TRBJ1-5, with 7 positions matching TRBD1. CDR3 length: 20 residues. The germline gives CDR1 KGHSH, CDR2 LQKENI. The V and J ends lost 4 bases and 0 bases, in that order; junction bases with no gene match: 18.

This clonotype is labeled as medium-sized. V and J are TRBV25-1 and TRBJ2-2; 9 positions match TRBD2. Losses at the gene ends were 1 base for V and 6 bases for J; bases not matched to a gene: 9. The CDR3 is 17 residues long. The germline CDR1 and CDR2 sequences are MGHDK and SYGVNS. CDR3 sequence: CASSEWGMGLAPGELFF. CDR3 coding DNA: TGTGCCAGCAGTGAATGGGGTATGGGACTAGCTCCCGGGGAGCTGTTTTTT.

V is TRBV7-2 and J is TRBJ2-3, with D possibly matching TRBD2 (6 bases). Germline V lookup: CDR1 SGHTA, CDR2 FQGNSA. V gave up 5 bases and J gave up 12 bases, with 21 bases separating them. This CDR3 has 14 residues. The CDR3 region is CASSLGTFQGTQYF. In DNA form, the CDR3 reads TGTGCCAGCAGCCTCGGGACTTTTCAAGGGACCCAGTATTTT.

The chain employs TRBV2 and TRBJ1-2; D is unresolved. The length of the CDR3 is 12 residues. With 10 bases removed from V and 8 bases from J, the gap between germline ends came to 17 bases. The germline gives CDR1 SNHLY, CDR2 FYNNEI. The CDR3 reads CATKGASSGYTF. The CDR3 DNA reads TGTGCCACTAAAGGAGCGTCGTCCGGCTACACCTTC. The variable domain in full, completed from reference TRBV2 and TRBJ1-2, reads EPEVTQTPSHQVTQMGQEVILRCVPISNHLYFYWYRQILGQKVEFLVSFYNNEISEKSEIFDDQFSVERPDGSNFTLKIRSTKLEDSAMYFCATKGASSGYTFGSGTRLTVV.

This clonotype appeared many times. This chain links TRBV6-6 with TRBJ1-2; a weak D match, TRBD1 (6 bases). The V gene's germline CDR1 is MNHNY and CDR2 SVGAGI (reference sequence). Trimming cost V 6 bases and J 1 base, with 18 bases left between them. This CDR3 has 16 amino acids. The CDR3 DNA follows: TGTGCCAGCAGCCGCCTTGCTGACAGGTTTAACTATGGCTACACCTTC. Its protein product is CASSRLADRFNYGYTF.

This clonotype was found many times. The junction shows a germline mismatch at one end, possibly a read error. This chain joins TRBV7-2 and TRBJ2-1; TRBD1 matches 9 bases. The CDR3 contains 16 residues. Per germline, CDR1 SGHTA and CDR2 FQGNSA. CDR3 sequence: CASSLVGTGSYSEQFF. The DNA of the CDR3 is TGTGCCAGCAGCTTAGTTGGGACAGGGAGTTACAGTGAGCAGTTCTTC.

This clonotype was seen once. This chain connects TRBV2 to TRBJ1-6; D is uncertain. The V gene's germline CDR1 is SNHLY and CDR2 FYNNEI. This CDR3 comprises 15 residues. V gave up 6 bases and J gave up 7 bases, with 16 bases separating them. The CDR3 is CASRKGGSGNSPLHF. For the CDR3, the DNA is TGTGCCAGCAGGAAAGGAGGGTCGGGGAATTCACCCCTCCACTTT.

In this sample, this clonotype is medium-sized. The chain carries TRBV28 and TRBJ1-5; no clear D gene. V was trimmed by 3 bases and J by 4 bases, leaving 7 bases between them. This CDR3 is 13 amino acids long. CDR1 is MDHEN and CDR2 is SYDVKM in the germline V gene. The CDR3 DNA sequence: TGTGCCAGCAGTTTCTCTGGTAATCAGCCCCAGCATTTT. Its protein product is CASSFSGNQPQHF.

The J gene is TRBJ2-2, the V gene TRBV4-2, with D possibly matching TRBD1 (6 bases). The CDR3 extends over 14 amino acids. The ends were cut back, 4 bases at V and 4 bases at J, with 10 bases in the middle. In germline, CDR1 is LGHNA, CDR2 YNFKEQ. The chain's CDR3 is CASSRDRTTGELFF. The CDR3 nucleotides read TGTGCCAGCAGCCGAGACAGGACCACCGGGGAGCTGTTTTTT.

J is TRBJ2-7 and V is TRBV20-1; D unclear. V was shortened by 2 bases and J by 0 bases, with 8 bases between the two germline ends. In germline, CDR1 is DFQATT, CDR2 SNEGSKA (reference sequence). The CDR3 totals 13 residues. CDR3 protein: CSARKSDSYEQYF. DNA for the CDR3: TGCAGTGCTAGAAAAAGCGACTCCTACGAGCAGTACTTC.

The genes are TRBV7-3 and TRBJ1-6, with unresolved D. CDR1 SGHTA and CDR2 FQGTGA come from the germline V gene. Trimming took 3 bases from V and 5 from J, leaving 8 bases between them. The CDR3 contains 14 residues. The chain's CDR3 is CASSFAQNNSPLHF. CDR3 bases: TGTGCCAGCAGCTTTGCACAGAATAATTCACCCCTCCACTTT.

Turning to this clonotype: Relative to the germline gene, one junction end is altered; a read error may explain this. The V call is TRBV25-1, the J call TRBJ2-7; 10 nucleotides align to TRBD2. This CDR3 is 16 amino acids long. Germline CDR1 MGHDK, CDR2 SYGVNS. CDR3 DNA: TGTGCCAGCAGTGAATCGGGGGCTAGCGGGAGTTTCGAGCGGCACTTC. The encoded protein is CASSESGASGSFERHF.

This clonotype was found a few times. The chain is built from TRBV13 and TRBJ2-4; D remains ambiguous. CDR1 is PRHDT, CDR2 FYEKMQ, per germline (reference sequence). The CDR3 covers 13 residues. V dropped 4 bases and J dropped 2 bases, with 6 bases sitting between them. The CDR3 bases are TGTGCCAGCAGCTCCCCCCCCAAAAACATTCAGTACTTC. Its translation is CASSSPPKNIQYF.

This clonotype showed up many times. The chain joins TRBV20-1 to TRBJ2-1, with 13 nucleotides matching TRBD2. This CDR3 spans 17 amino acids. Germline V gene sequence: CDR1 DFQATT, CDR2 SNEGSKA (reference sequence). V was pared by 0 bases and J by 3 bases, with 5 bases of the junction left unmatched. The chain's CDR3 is CSARDVWTSGSYNEQFF. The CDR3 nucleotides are TGCAGTGCTAGAGATGTTTGGACTAGCGGGAGCTACAATGAGCAGTTCTTC.

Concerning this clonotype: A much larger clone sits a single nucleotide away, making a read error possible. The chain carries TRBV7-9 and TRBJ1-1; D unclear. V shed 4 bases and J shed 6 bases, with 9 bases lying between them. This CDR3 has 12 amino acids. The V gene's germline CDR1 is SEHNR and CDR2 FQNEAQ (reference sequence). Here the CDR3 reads CASSSRDAEAFF. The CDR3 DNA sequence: TGTGCCAGCAGCTCCCGAGACGCTGAAGCTTTCTTT.

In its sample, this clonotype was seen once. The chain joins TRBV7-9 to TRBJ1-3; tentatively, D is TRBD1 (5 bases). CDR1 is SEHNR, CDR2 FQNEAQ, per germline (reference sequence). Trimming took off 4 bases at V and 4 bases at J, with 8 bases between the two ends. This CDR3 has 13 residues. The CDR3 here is CASSSGAGNTIYF. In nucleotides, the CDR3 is TGTGCCAGCAGCTCCGGGGCGGGAAACACCATATATTTT.

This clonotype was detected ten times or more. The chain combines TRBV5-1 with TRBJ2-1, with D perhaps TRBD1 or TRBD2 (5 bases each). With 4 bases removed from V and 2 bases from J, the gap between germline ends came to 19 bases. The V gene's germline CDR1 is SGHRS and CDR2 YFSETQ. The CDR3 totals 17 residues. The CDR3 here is CASSGYRDQSPYNEQFF. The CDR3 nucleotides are TGCGCCAGCAGCGGATACCGGGACCAATCCCCCTACAATGAGCAGTTCTTC.

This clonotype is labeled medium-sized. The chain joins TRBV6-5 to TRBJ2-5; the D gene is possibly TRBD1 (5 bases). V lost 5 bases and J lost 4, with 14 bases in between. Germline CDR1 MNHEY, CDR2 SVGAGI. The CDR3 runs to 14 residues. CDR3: CASSPTGPRETQYF. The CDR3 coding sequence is TGTGCCAGCAGTCCAACAGGCCCACGAGAGACCCAGTACTTC.

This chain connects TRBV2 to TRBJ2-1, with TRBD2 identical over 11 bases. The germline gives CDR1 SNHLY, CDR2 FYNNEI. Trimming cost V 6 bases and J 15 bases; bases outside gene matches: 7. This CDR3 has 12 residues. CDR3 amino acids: CASSGTSGRAFF. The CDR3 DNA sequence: TGTGCCAGCAGCGGGACTAGCGGAAGGGCGTTCTTC.

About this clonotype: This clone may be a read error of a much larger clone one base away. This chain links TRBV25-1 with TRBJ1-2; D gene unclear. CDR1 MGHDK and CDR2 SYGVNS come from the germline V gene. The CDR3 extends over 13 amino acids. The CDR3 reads CASSEGSNCGYTF. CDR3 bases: TGTGCCAGCAGTGAAGGGAGTAACTGTGGCTACACCTTC.

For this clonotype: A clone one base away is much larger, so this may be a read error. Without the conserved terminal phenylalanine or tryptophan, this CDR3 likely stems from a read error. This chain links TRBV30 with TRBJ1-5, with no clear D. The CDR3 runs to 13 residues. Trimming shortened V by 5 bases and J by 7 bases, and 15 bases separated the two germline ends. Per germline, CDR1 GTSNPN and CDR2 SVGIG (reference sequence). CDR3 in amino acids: CAWGLGGRQPQHS. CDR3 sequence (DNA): TGTGCCTGGGGGTTGGGAGGGCGCCAGCCCCAGCATTCT.

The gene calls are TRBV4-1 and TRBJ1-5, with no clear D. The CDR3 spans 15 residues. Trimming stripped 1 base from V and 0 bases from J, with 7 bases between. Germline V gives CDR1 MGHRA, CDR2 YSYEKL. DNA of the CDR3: TGCGCCAGCAGCCAAGTCGGGTATAGCAATCAGCCCCAGCATTTT. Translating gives CASSQVGYSNQPQHF.